The present T cell receptor beta chain was sequenced within a study of technical replicates of blood from several donors. Assay: immunoSEQ multiplex PCR; the TCRdb copy retains only in-frame clones and omits some. The sample carries fewer than 90,000 clones, around 92% recorded once. The TCR sequence derives from a human donor in good health. What was sequenced was T cells isolated from PBMCs.

This CDR3 is CSVIGQGDTAQHF. CDR3 nucleotides: TGCAGCGTTATAGGACAGGGCGATACGGCCCAGCATTTT. The genes are TRBV29-1 and TRBJ1-5; TRBD1 aligns across 8 bases. The V gene's germline CDR1 is SQVTM and CDR2 ANQGSEA. V shed 5 bases and J 11 bases; nucleotides not matched to a gene: 11. The CDR3 is 13 residues long.